This TCR beta chain originates from a study of tumor-infiltrating lymphocytes in primary liver carcinoma. Study as a whole: Resection treated the patients' primary liver carcinoma.

Whole-study findings and limits: The study used bulk unsorted samples and so did not compare CD4+ and CD8+ repertoires. In tumor-adjacent and tumor-blood pairs, overlap was lower than in tumor region pairs.

The study extracted blood RNA from unsorted whole blood and also extracted germline DNA. Collected before surgery were about 4.3 milliliters of peripheral blood. As to this clonotype: Its antigen is unidentified.

From roughly 0.55 ug of total RNA, TCR beta-specific cDNA was reverse-transcribed using a constant-region primer. Three nested multiplex PCR rounds, a slightly modified ARM-PCR, produced the libraries for TCR beta. With TRBV1-TRBV30 forward primers and a C-beta reverse primer, the first two PCR rounds were run for roughly 10 cycles each. TCRdb independently ran MiXCR on the multiplex PCR reads; one entry per CDR3 protein. The data contain about 200,000 distinct CDR3 sequences, about 61% of them singletons. Trimming took off 7 bases at V and 6 bases at J, with 14 bases between the two ends. Germline V gene data show CDR1 as SGHAT and CDR2 as FQNNGV. The CDR3 runs 13 residues.

The sample comprised peripheral blood. This receptor was taken from a woman in her sixties or seventies with primary liver carcinoma and hepatitis B virus infection. This chain joins TRBV11-2 and TRBJ2-3, with D unresolved. CDR3 loop: CASIKKGTDTQYF. The CDR3 region has the DNA TGTGCCAGCATTAAAAAGGGTACGGATACGCAGTATTTT.